This TCR beta chain is drawn from a study of blood T cells in healthy people across ages. This clonotype came up a few times. Germline V CDR1 and CDR2: MDHEN, SYDVKM. The CDR3 length is 14 residues. The V segment lost 6 bases and the J segment 9 bases; nucleotides outside the gene matches: 8. A J-beta primer mix and a sample-barcoded 5' primer were used in a second PCR of roughly 7 to 12 cycles. MiXCR, run by TCRdb on the 5' RACE reads, gives a single entry per CDR3 protein. The table has more than 750,000 distinct CDR3 sequences, 25% to 30% seen once. The same data also contributed to another study, on T cells of mothers and their children.

The source of this sequence is a woman between 40 and 55 years old in good health. The rearrangement uses TRBV28 and TRBJ1-6; 7 bases fit TRBD1. Sample: blood. CDR3 loop: CASSLRQGVSPLHF. The CDR3 DNA follows: TGTGCCAGCAGCCTAAGACAGGGTGTTTCACCCCTCCACTTT.